The entry below describes one TCR beta chain. Its antigen is undetermined. TCRdb reprocessed the 5' RACE reads and stores each CDR3 protein as one record, lacking DNA. The sample holds some 450,000 distinct CDR3 sequences. This CDR3 is 20 amino acids long. CDR1 and CDR2 from the germline V gene are MNHEY and SVGEGT. This sample was included in a study of T cells expressing NK-cell markers. Points from the study as a whole: NKG2C+ dominant clonotype frequencies in six donors were roughly 1.0-7.5% of CD8+ T cells.

Sample: blood T cells: a sorted CD56 or NKG2C T cell subset, CD4+ or CD8+ T cells, or bulk PBMC T cells (not recorded which). The V and J genes are TRBV6-2 or TRBV6-3 and TRBJ1-1; TCRdb lists TRBD1, though no DNA is available to test this call. This sequence originates from a woman between 18 and 70 years old in good health. The CDR3: CASTPEGLETGASSDTEAFF.